Listed below are T cell receptor beta chains from one sample, sequenced in a study of blood T cell repertoires in COVID-19. The protocol was immunoSEQ multiplex PCR, while the TCRdb copy is restricted to in-frame clones and leaves out a portion. The sample has a few hundred thousand clones; about 90% are singletons. Sequencing used peripheral blood. Receptors were obtained from a man aged 18 to 30 with active or convalescent COVID-19. CDR3s include the opening cysteine and the closing phenylalanine or tryptophan. The D gene is left open where the match is weak. The size field is filled for only some rows; it gives once, few, many or a size class.

CDR3: CASSQVAPGEQYF
DNA: TGTGCCAGCAGCCAAGTGGCTCCGGGCGAGCAGTACTTC
V: TRBV3-1/TRBV3-2
D: -
size: -
J: TRBJ2-7

CDR3: CSVEDRGSLHYGYTF
DNA: TGCAGCGTTGAGGACAGGGGAAGTCTTCACTATGGCTACACCTTC
V: TRBV29-1
D: TRBD1
size: once
J: TRBJ1-2

CDR3: CASSSTGTGNTIYF
DNA: TGTGCCAGCAGTTCGACAGGGACCGGAAACACCATATATTTT
V: TRBV5-5
D: TRBD1
size: -
J: TRBJ1-3

CDR3: CASSFDAREAFF
DNA: TGTGCCAGCAGTTTTGATGCTAGAGAAGCTTTCTTT
V: TRBV12-3/TRBV12-4
D: -
size: -
J: TRBJ1-1

CDR3: CASSLGQGVEKLFF
DNA: TGTGCCAGCAGCTTGGGACAGGGGGTCGAAAAACTGTTTTTT
V: TRBV13
D: TRBD1
size: -
J: TRBJ1-4

CDR3: CASSLPGSIGEQFF
DNA: TGCGCCAGCAGCTTGCCAGGGTCAATCGGTGAGCAGTTCTTC
V: TRBV5-1
D: -
size: -
J: TRBJ2-1

CDR3: CASSLRENTEAFF
DNA: TGCGCCAGCAGCCTGAGGGAGAACACTGAAGCTTTCTTT
V: TRBV5-1
D: -
size: -
J: TRBJ1-1

CDR3: CASSIRASGGVRNTGELFF
DNA: TGTGCCAGTAGTATAAGGGCTAGCGGGGGCGTAAGAAACACCGGGGAGCTGTTTTTT
V: TRBV19
D: TRBD2
size: -
J: TRBJ2-2

CDR3: CASSTRQGTNEKLFF
DNA: TGTGCCAGCAGCACCCGACAGGGGACTAATGAAAAACTGTTTTTT
V: TRBV7-9
D: TRBD1
size: -
J: TRBJ1-4

CDR3: CASLNRGSYNEQFF
DNA: TGTGCCAGCCTCAACAGGGGTTCCTACAATGAGCAGTTCTTC
V: TRBV28
D: TRBD1
size: once
J: TRBJ2-1

CDR3: CASSKGQIIRTDTQYF
DNA: TGTGCCAGCAGCAAGGGACAAATTATTCGCACAGATACGCAGTATTTT
V: TRBV14
D: -
size: -
J: TRBJ2-3

CDR3: CASRGQGAYNEKLFF
DNA: TGTGCCAGCAGGGGACAGGGGGCGTATAATGAAAAACTGTTTTTT
V: TRBV6-5
D: TRBD1
size: -
J: TRBJ1-4

CDR3: CASALGGRTDTQYF
DNA: TGTGCCAGCGCCTTGGGAGGGCGGACAGATACGCAGTATTTT
V: TRBV6-6
D: TRBD2
size: -
J: TRBJ2-3

CDR3: CATQDTRRPQHF
DNA: TGTGCCACCCAGGACACCCGGCGGCCCCAGCATTTT
V: TRBV6-5
D: -
size: -
J: TRBJ1-5

CDR3: CASSVGGLNTGELFF
DNA: TGTGCCAGCAGCGTAGGTGGCCTCAACACCGGGGAGCTGTTTTTT
V: TRBV9
D: -
size: -
J: TRBJ2-2

CDR3: CASSPGANYGYTF
DNA: TGTGCCAGCTCCCCAGGAGCTAACTATGGCTACACCTTC
V: TRBV18
D: -
size: -
J: TRBJ1-2

CDR3: CASSSDSTYNEQFF
DNA: TGTGCCAGCAGTTCCGACAGCACCTACAATGAGCAGTTCTTC
V: TRBV5-4
D: -
size: once
J: TRBJ2-1

CDR3: CASSESEQVPGTF
DNA: TGCGCCAGCAGTGAGTCCGAACAGGTCCCCGGTACCTTC
V: TRBV10-2
D: -
size: -
J: TRBJ1-2

CDR3: CASSPFRVVDGYTF
DNA: TGCGCCAGCAGCCCGTTTCGAGTGGTTGATGGCTACACCTTC
V: TRBV5-1
D: -
size: few
J: TRBJ1-2

CDR3: CASSFGRVGEQYF
DNA: TGTGCCAGCAGTTTCGGCAGGGTAGGTGAGCAGTACTTC
V: TRBV28
D: -
size: -
J: TRBJ2-7

CDR3: CASSSRTGNNQPQHF
DNA: TGTGCCAGCAGCTCCAGGACAGGCAACAATCAGCCCCAGCATTTT
V: TRBV7-8
D: TRBD1
size: few
J: TRBJ1-5

CDR3: CASSTRTGVSPQHF
DNA: TGTGCCAGTAGTACACGGACAGGGGTCTCCCCCCAGCATTTT
V: TRBV19
D: TRBD1
size: -
J: TRBJ1-5

CDR3: CASSLMPGNTYEQYF
DNA: TGTGCCAGCAGTTTGATGCCGGGGAATACCTACGAGCAGTACTTC
V: TRBV28
D: -
size: -
J: TRBJ2-7

CDR3: CAVKILAGGVYNEQFF
DNA: TGTGCCGTGAAGATCCTAGCGGGAGGGGTCTACAATGAGCAGTTCTTC
V: TRBV2
D: TRBD2
size: -
J: TRBJ2-1

CDR3: CASSQDGSGRGLQFF
DNA: TGTGCCAGCAGCCAAGATGGATCGGGAAGGGGGCTTCAGTTCTTC
V: TRBV3-1/TRBV3-2
D: TRBD1
size: -
J: TRBJ2-1

CDR3: CAISAKDRGVNEQFF
DNA: TGTGCCATCAGTGCCAAGGACAGGGGGGTCAATGAGCAGTTCTTC
V: TRBV10-3
D: TRBD1
size: -
J: TRBJ2-1

CDR3: CASGLGSGTEAFF
DNA: TGTGCTAGTGGTTTGGGATCCGGCACTGAAGCTTTCTTT
V: TRBV12-5
D: -
size: -
J: TRBJ1-1

CDR3: CASSSNSGGEQETQYF
DNA: TGTGCCAGCAGTTCGAATAGCGGGGGCGAACAAGAGACCCAGTACTTC
V: TRBV6-2/TRBV6-3
D: TRBD2
size: -
J: TRBJ2-5

CDR3: CASSPGHPNTEAFF
DNA: TGCGCCAGCAGCCCGGGACACCCGAACACTGAAGCTTTCTTT
V: TRBV5-1
D: -
size: once
J: TRBJ1-1

CDR3: CASSPDGAGGIADTQYF
DNA: TGCGCCAGCAGCCCTGACGGGGCGGGGGGGATCGCAGATACGCAGTATTTT
V: TRBV4-1
D: TRBD2
size: -
J: TRBJ2-3

CDR3: CASSYSSVSPLHF
DNA: TGTGCCAGCAGTTACTCGAGTGTTTCACCCCTCCACTTT
V: TRBV6-5
D: -
size: -
J: TRBJ1-6

CDR3: CASSLAGWSYNEQFF
DNA: TGTGCCAGCAGTTTAGCGGGATGGTCCTACAATGAGCAGTTCTTC
V: TRBV28
D: -
size: -
J: TRBJ2-1

CDR3: CASSLEGTVTDTQYF
DNA: TGCGCCAGCAGCTTGGAGGGGACAGTCACAGATACGCAGTATTTT
V: TRBV5-1
D: TRBD1
size: -
J: TRBJ2-3

CDR3: CASSPFGQGPRLAGSYGYTF
DNA: TGTGCCAGTAGTCCGTTTGGACAGGGCCCTCGGTTGGCAGGCAGCTATGGCTACACCTTC
V: TRBV19
D: TRBD1
size: once
J: TRBJ1-2

CDR3: CAINTGSNSPLHF
DNA: TGTGCCATCAACACAGGGAGTAATTCACCCCTCCACTTT
V: TRBV10-3
D: -
size: -
J: TRBJ1-6